The present T cell receptor (beta chain) was sequenced within a study of human T cells and chemical hapten exposure. Study-wide background: The patients were mostly female; they had alopecia areata, totalis or universalis.

Separate cDNA molecules received unique molecular identifiers, which the library attached to them. In TCRdb, the RACE reads were re-called with MiXCR into one record per CDR3 protein. The sample has fewer than 40,000 distinct CDR3 sequences, 12% seen once. This clonotype came up many times. The trim removed 1 base at V and 3 bases at J, leaving 2 bases unmatched. This CDR3 is built from 15 residues. CDR1 and CDR2 (germline): LGHDT, YNNKEL (reference sequence). Stated time point: patch test 3, about 24 weeks after DPC sensitization. Treatment defined: therapeutic diphenylcyclopropenone sensitization with weekly scalp DPC. From whole blood left unfractionated, total RNA was extracted.

The receptor was derived from a woman between 40 and 55 years old with alopecia areata. Some clones in this sample may be carry-over from other donors' samples. This chain uses TRBV3-1 with TRBJ2-7; 11 nucleotides align to TRBD2. The sequencing used whole blood, collected in connection with sensitization to the hapten diphenylcyclopropenone (DPC). The CDR3 sequence: CASSQGSGGGYEQYF. The CDR3 coding sequence is TGTGCCAGCAGCCAAGGTAGCGGGGGGGGCTACGAGCAGTACTTC.